This T cell receptor beta chain appears in the sequencing data of a study of blood T cells in healthy people across ages. This clonotype has just a few counts. Its antigen is unknown. Study outcomes and limitations: The CMV status of each donor remained undetermined, and this could have confounded shifts in expanded clonotypes. Strong correlation existed between TCR beta diversity and naive T cell percentage.

In terms of origin and age, donors were healthy Caucasian individuals from Russia aged roughly 6 to 100. Alongside a J-beta primer mix, a sample-barcoded 5' primer served in a second PCR lasting 7 to 11 cycles. Each CDR3 protein is one row after TCRdb ran MiXCR on the 5' RACE reads. The table shows about 640,000 distinct CDR3 sequences, with around 54% occurring only once. The CDR3 is made up of 15 amino acids. The V gene lost 0 bases and the J gene lost 1 base, with 9 bases spanning the gap. Per germline, CDR1 SGDLS and CDR2 YYNGEE. This chain connects TRBV9 to TRBJ2-3; possible D gene TRBD1, 5 bases. Sequenced input: blood. This TCR was recovered from a man in his 60s in good health. CDR3 DNA: TGTGCCAGCAGCGTAGGGGGCGGTCGCACAGATACGCAGTATTTT. Translation: CASSVGGGRTDTQYF.